This T cell receptor beta chain was sequenced during a study of blood T cell repertoires in COVID-19. Study overall: Samples came from the United States, Italy and Spain, spanning acute and convalescent COVID-19.

Germline V gene sequence: CDR1 KGHSH, CDR2 LQKENI. V was cut by 3 bases and J by 0 bases, with 9 bases left in between. The CDR3 contains 14 residues. The method was immunoSEQ multiplex PCR; TCRdb's version includes in-frame clones alone and lacks a portion of them. The sample records hundreds of thousands of clones, roughly four fifths being singletons. The chain uses TRBV18 and TRBJ2-7, with D tentatively TRBD2 (6 bases). Sequencing was carried out using peripheral blood. The TCR was taken from an older woman with acute or convalescent COVID-19. CDR3 in amino acids: CASSPSGSSYEQYF. DNA for the CDR3: TGTGCCAGCTCACCCTCCGGGAGCTCCTACGAGCAGTACTTC.